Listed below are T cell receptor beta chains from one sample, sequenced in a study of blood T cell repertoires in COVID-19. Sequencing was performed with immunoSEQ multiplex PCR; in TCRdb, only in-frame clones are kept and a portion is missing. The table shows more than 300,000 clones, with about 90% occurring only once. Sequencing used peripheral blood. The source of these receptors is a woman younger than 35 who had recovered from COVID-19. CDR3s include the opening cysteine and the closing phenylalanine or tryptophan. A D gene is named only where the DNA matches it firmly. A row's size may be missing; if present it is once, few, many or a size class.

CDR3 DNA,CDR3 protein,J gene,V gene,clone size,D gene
TGTGCCAGCCGTTGGCCCTTTCTGGACAGGGGGGCTGAAGCTTTCTTT,CASRWPFLDRGAEAFF,TRBJ1-1,TRBV6-5,-,TRBD1
TGCGCCAGCAGCCCGACAGGACTGAACACTGAAGCTTTCTTT,CASSPTGLNTEAFF,TRBJ1-1,TRBV5-1,-,-
TGTGCCAGCAGTTACTCTAGCGGACCCAATGAGCAGTTCTTC,CASSYSSGPNEQFF,TRBJ2-1,TRBV6-2/TRBV6-3,-,-
TGTGCCAGCAGCGTGGCACGCGGAACCCACGGCTCTGGAAACACCATATATTTT,CASSVARGTHGSGNTIYF,TRBJ1-3,TRBV5-5,-,-
TGTGCCAGCAGCTTAGTGGACAGGGGAAAAAAAGCTTTCTTT,CASSLVDRGKKAFF,TRBJ1-1,TRBV7-2,-,TRBD1
TGTGCCAGCAGCTTACAGGGTTTGGGAGGTTCACCCCTCCACTTT,CASSLQGLGGSPLHF,TRBJ1-6,TRBV7-9,-,-
TGCAGCACACTACAGGGGCTCCCTGAAGCTTTCTTT,CSTLQGLPEAFF,TRBJ1-1,TRBV29-1,-,TRBD1
TGTGCCAGCAGTTTTCAGATCGGGAGGGGATATGGCTACACCTTC,CASSFQIGRGYGYTF,TRBJ1-2,TRBV28,-,-
TGTGCCAGCAGGACAAACACGGACGGAGCACTGGAGGTTGCAACTAATGAAAAACTGTTTTTT,CASRTNTDGALEVATNEKLFF,TRBJ1-4,TRBV28,-,-
TGTGCCAGCAGCCAAGAGACTAGCGGGAGTTCCGCAGATACGCAGTATTTT,CASSQETSGSSADTQYF,TRBJ2-3,TRBV3-1/TRBV3-2,-,TRBD2
TGTGCCAGCAGCTTAGATCGCGGGGGCTCCGTGGATACGCAGTATTTT,CASSLDRGGSVDTQYF,TRBJ2-3,TRBV7-6,-,-
TGTGCCAGCAGTTCAGCCAGGGAACCCCAGCATTTT,CASSSAREPQHF,TRBJ1-5,TRBV2,-,-
TGTGCCAGCAGTGGTAGACAGGGGAAAGCTTTCTTT,CASSGRQGKAFF,TRBJ1-1,TRBV27,-,TRBD1
TGTGCCAGCAGCGGGGACTACTACACCGGGGAGCTGTTTTTT,CASSGDYYTGELFF,TRBJ2-2,TRBV7-9,-,TRBD2
TGCGCCAGCAGCCAAGATTGGACGGGACCGGGAGGGCCGGTAACAGATACGCAGTATTTT,CASSQDWTGPGGPVTDTQYF,TRBJ2-3,TRBV4-3,-,TRBD2
TGTGCCACCAGTGAGTCGGGACAGGAAAAACTGTTTTTT,CATSESGQEKLFF,TRBJ1-4,TRBV24-1,once,TRBD1
TGTGCCAGCAGCCTGGACAGGACCCCCTACAATGAGCAGTTCTTC,CASSLDRTPYNEQFF,TRBJ2-1,TRBV5-4,-,TRBD1
TGTGCCACCGTCGGGGAGGACACTGAAGCTTTCTTT,CATVGEDTEAFF,TRBJ1-1,TRBV24-1,-,-
TGTGCCAGCACCTCCGGGACAGGGGGTCGTAATGAGCAGTTCTTC,CASTSGTGGRNEQFF,TRBJ2-1,TRBV5-8,-,TRBD1
TGTGCCAGCAGCTCCCGACAGCGTGGGGGAAACACCATATATTTT,CASSSRQRGGNTIYF,TRBJ1-3,TRBV11-2,-,-
TGTGCCAGCAGTTCAAGATCCGGGACAGGGATTTTCAGGGAGCAGTTCTTC,CASSSRSGTGIFREQFF,TRBJ2-1,TRBV28,once,TRBD1
TGTGCCAGCACCGGGAATGAAAAACTGTTTTTT,CASTGNEKLFF,TRBJ1-4,TRBV6-6,-,-
TGTGCCAGCAGTGATTCTAGGGGGCCTAACTATGGCTACACCTTC,CASSDSRGPNYGYTF,TRBJ1-2,TRBV2,-,TRBD1
TGTGCCAGCAGCCTCGGGACTAGCGGGAGTATGGATGAGCAGTTCTTC,CASSLGTSGSMDEQFF,TRBJ2-1,TRBV11-3,-,TRBD2
TGTGCCAGCAGTGGGGGCTCGATGGATCAGCCCCAGCATTTT,CASSGGSMDQPQHF,TRBJ1-5,TRBV2,-,-
TGCGCCAGCAGCCCCTGGGGCGGGGCAACTAATGAAAAACTGTTTTTT,CASSPWGGATNEKLFF,TRBJ1-4,TRBV4-3,-,-
TGTGCCAGCTCGCATAGCGGGGGGGTGGATCAGGGCTATGGCTACACCTTC,CASSHSGGVDQGYGYTF,TRBJ1-2,TRBV2,-,-
TGTGCCAGCAGCCCGGCGGGCCCCGGATGTACTTCGACCACAGATATGCAGTATTTT,CASSPAGPGCTSTTDMQYF,TRBJ2-3,TRBV3-1/TRBV3-2,-,-
TGTGCCAGCAGCCTGTTGCCGGAGCGGGAGTCCAATGAGCAGTTCTTC,CASSLLPERESNEQFF,TRBJ2-1,TRBV7-7,-,TRBD2
TGCGCCAGCAGCTTGGGCCCGGAGGAAAAACTGTTTTTT,CASSLGPEEKLFF,TRBJ1-4,TRBV5-1,-,-
TGTGCCAGCAGTTTATCCCTGACAGGTCCCGAAGGTAGAGCTTTCTTT,CASSLSLTGPEGRAFF,TRBJ1-1,TRBV27,-,-
TGCAGCGTTGAAACCACGACTAGCGGGAGAGGGACAGATACGCAGTATTTT,CSVETTTSGRGTDTQYF,TRBJ2-3,TRBV29-1,-,TRBD2
TGTGCCAGCAGCTTAGCGTCAGCCGGGGTTTACAATGAGCAGTTCTTC,CASSLASAGVYNEQFF,TRBJ2-1,TRBV11-2,-,-
TGTGCCAGCAGCTTTAAACGACAGGGGGGCGGCTACACCTTC,CASSFKRQGGGYTF,TRBJ1-2,TRBV5-5,many,TRBD1
TGTGCCAGCAGCCCCCAGGGGGCAAGGAGCACAGATACGCAGTATTTT,CASSPQGARSTDTQYF,TRBJ2-3,TRBV9,-,TRBD1
TGTGCCAGCAGGGGGAGGGGCTCTGGCAATCAGCCCCAGCATTTT,CASRGRGSGNQPQHF,TRBJ1-5,TRBV6-5,-,-
TGTGCCAGCAGTTACGCGGGGAGTGAGTACTTC,CASSYAGSEYF,TRBJ2-5,TRBV6-6,-,-
TGTGCCACCACGGGTGGAAACACCATATATTTT,CATTGGNTIYF,TRBJ1-3,TRBV10-3,-,-
TGTGCCAGCAGCCCCTGGGGGACAGGGGCGGAAAATGAGCAGTTCTTC,CASSPWGTGAENEQFF,TRBJ2-1,TRBV28,once,TRBD1
TGTGCCAGCAGTGAAGCGCTTCAGGACAGTGGCTACACCTTC,CASSEALQDSGYTF,TRBJ1-2,TRBV2,-,-
TGCGCCAGCAGCCAAGCTTGGGGAGGCGGGAACTATGGCTACACCTTC,CASSQAWGGGNYGYTF,TRBJ1-2,TRBV4-3,once,-
TGTGCCAGCACCCTGACAGGGGCTGGCGGGGAGCTGTTTTTT,CASTLTGAGGELFF,TRBJ2-2,TRBV6-5,-,TRBD1
TGCGCCAGCAGCACCGGGAGTTCTGACACTGAAGCTTTCTTT,CASSTGSSDTEAFF,TRBJ1-1,TRBV5-1,-,-
TGCGCCAGCAGCTTGGGGACCGGGACAGTAGGAAACACCATATATTTT,CASSLGTGTVGNTIYF,TRBJ1-3,TRBV5-1,-,TRBD1
TGCGCCAGCAGCCTATACCGGGACAGGGGTAATGAAAAACTGTTTTTT,CASSLYRDRGNEKLFF,TRBJ1-4,TRBV4-3,-,TRBD1
TGTGCCAGCAGTGAAGAACTAGCGGGAGGGCCGAAGGATGAGCAGTTCTTC,CASSEELAGGPKDEQFF,TRBJ2-1,TRBV6-1,-,TRBD2
TGTGCCAGCAGTGTAACTAGCGGGACGGGCACAGATACGCAGTATTTT,CASSVTSGTGTDTQYF,TRBJ2-3,TRBV6-1,-,TRBD2
TGTGCCAGCAGCCCCTCTCCGGGACAACTACGCAACCCCCAGCATTTT,CASSPSPGQLRNPQHF,TRBJ1-5,TRBV7-2,-,-
TGTGCCAGTAGGGCTAGCGGGAGAGGAGAGACCCAGTACTTC,CASRASGRGETQYF,TRBJ2-5,TRBV19,-,TRBD2
TGTGCCAGCAGCGCCCTAGCGGGAACAGATACGCAGTATTTT,CASSALAGTDTQYF,TRBJ2-3,TRBV5-4,-,TRBD2